A selection of T cell receptor beta chains follows, all from one sample in a study of CD8 T cells in ankylosing spondylitis. TCRdb re-called the 5' RACE reads with MiXCR, one entry per CDR3 protein. The sample includes roughly 150,000 distinct CDR3 sequences, around a third of them seen just once. Sequenced: synovial fluid, either unsorted or a sorted T cell fraction (not recorded which). The receptor source for this set is a male donor with ankylosing spondylitis. Both conserved end residues are part of each CDR3. The D gene is left open where the match is weak. The size entry is marked missing in some rows and otherwise reads once, few, many or a size class.

CDR3 length,V gene,D gene,clone size,J gene,CDR3 DNA,CDR3 protein
15,TRBV29-1,TRBD1,many,TRBJ1-1,TGCAGCGTTCCTCCGGGACAGGGGCAGAACACTGAAGCTTTCTTT,CSVPPGQGQNTEAFF
14,TRBV20-1,TRBD1,few,TRBJ1-6,TGCAGTGCTGGTACAGGGACAGAGAGTTCACCCCTCCACTTT,CSAGTGTESSPLHF
16,TRBV4-2,.,.,TRBJ2-7,TGTGCCAGCAGCCCCCAAGGGCAGGGTGGAGGGTACGAGCAGTACTTC,CASSPQGQGGGYEQYF
15,TRBV28,.,.,TRBJ1-3,TGTGCCAGCAGTTTGGGGGGCGAAGGTGGAAACACCATATATTTT,CASSLGGEGGNTIYF
16,TRBV3-1,TRBD2,few,TRBJ2-3,TGTGCCAGCAGCCGCCTTTCTAGCGGCGGCACAGATACGCAGTATTTT,CASSRLSSGGTDTQYF
15,TRBV27,.,.,TRBJ2-3,TGTGCCAGCAGTTTTGCGTACGCTGACACAGATACGCAGTATTTT,CASSFAYADTDTQYF
13,TRBV7-7,.,.,TRBJ2-5,TGTGCTAGCAGCTCCGGGTTAGGGGAGACCCAGTACTTC,CASSSGLGETQYF
14,TRBV20-1,.,few,TRBJ2-5,TGCAGTGCTAGAGTTTTGCTAGCCGGAGAGACCCAGTACTTC,CSARVLLAGETQYF
11,TRBV7-9,.,many,TRBJ1-4,TGTGCCAGCAGCTTAAATGACGTGCAGTCATTT,CASSLNDVQSF
15,TRBV10-3,TRBD2,many,TRBJ2-1,TGTGCCATCAGCCCCGGGACTAGCCGATACAATGAGCAGTTCTTC,CAISPGTSRYNEQFF
13,TRBV20-1,TRBD2,few,TRBJ2-3,TGCAGTGCTAGTCGGGGGGGGGCAGATACGCAGTATTTT,CSASRGGADTQYF
16,TRBV3-1,.,few,TRBJ1-1,TGTGCCAGCAGCCCGCTGACAGCTAGGGGCGACACTGAAGCTTTCTTT,CASSPLTARGDTEAFF
16,TRBV27,.,.,TRBJ2-1,TGTGCCAGCAGTCCCCTACCCCAAGTGGCGTCTAGTGAGCAGTTCTTC,CASSPLPQVASSEQFF
14,TRBV9,.,many,TRBJ2-1,TGTGCCAGCAGCGTCGGAAGGGGCGGAGCTGAGCAGTTCTTC,CASSVGRGGAEQFF
15,TRBV6-5,.,few,TRBJ2-1,TGTGCCAGCAGTTATGCGACGGGGCCCTACAATGAGCAGTTCTTC,CASSYATGPYNEQFF
16,TRBV4-1,TRBD2,few,TRBJ2-7,TGCGCCAGCAGCCAAGATGTGTCTAGCGGGGTCTACGAGCAGTACTTC,CASSQDVSSGVYEQYF